The rows below give T cell receptor beta chains drawn from one sample of a study of blood T cell repertoires in COVID-19. The table came from immunoSEQ multiplex PCR; TCRdb's copy has only in-frame clones and leaves some out. The repertoire includes about 400,000 clones, approximately 85% of them detected once, and roughly 2% sits in the top ten. The source material was PBMCs or T cells enriched from blood (not recorded which). The receptors shown here come from a woman between 40 and 55 years old with acute COVID-19. Each CDR3 is given with its conserved first and last residue. The D gene is left open where the match is weak. Part of the rows lack a size; the others show once, few, many or a class for expanded clones.

v_gene	j_gene	d_gene	abundance	CDR3aa	CDR3nt
TRBV5-4	TRBJ1-4	.	once	CASSTQGNPNEKLFF	TGTGCCAGCAGCACCCAGGGGAATCCTAATGAAAAACTGTTTTTT
TRBV3-1/TRBV3-2	TRBJ1-1	.	few	CASSQRGGEAFF	TGTGCCAGCAGCCAACGAGGGGGAGAAGCTTTCTTT
TRBV9	TRBJ2-2	.	.	CASTRLPNTGELFF	TGTGCCAGCACTAGACTACCGAACACCGGGGAGCTGTTTTTT
TRBV4-2	TRBJ1-4	TRBD1	.	CASSEDRGYEKLFF	TGTGCCAGCAGCGAGGACAGGGGTTATGAAAAACTGTTTTTT
TRBV7-8	TRBJ2-1	TRBD2	.	CASSLGAGGPILNEQFF	TGTGCCAGCAGCTTAGGAGCGGGGGGGCCGATTCTAAATGAGCAGTTCTTC
TRBV6-5	TRBJ1-3	TRBD1	.	CATGQGSGNTIYF	TGTGCCACCGGACAGGGCTCCGGAAACACCATATATTTT
TRBV6-1	TRBJ2-3	.	once	CASSDRGPTDTQYF	TGTGCCAGCAGTGACAGGGGCCCCACAGATACGCAGTATTTT
TRBV7-9	TRBJ2-7	TRBD1	.	CASSSRQGVNYEQYF	TGTGCCAGCAGCTCGAGACAGGGGGTGAACTACGAGCAGTACTTC
TRBV19	TRBJ1-4	.	.	CASSISGARQEKLFF	TGTGCCAGTAGTATCTCTGGGGCCCGACAGGAAAAACTGTTTTTT
TRBV5-1	TRBJ2-7	.	.	CASSLGLSGSYEQYF	TGCGCCAGCAGCTTGGGACTCTCCGGGTCCTACGAGCAGTACTTC
TRBV9	TRBJ2-7	TRBD2	.	CASSPGTSDYYEQYF	TGTGCCAGCAGCCCCGGGACTAGCGACTACTACGAGCAGTACTTC
TRBV4-2	TRBJ1-3	.	.	CASSQEWTVSGNTIYF	TGTGCCAGCAGCCAAGAGTGGACAGTCTCTGGAAACACCATATATTTT
TRBV30	TRBJ1-1	.	once	CAWSAGSLTEAFF	TGTGCCTGGAGTGCTGGGAGTTTGACTGAAGCTTTCTTT
TRBV19	TRBJ2-5	TRBD1	.	CASSNTGEETQYF	TGTGCCAGTAGCAATACAGGGGAAGAGACCCAGTACTTC
TRBV7-8	TRBJ1-4	.	.	CASSPLDTATNEKLFF	TGTGCCAGCAGCCCCCTGGACACTGCAACTAATGAAAAACTGTTTTTT
TRBV12-3/TRBV12-4	TRBJ1-1	.	.	CAVRLSTGTEAFF	TGTGCCGTACGCCTGTCGACTGGCACTGAAGCTTTCTTT
TRBV19	TRBJ1-2	.	.	CASSITGLDYGYTF	TGTGCCAGTAGTATTACAGGGTTGGACTATGGCTACACCTTC
TRBV15	TRBJ2-5	.	.	CATSRASVTGQETQYF	TGTGCCACCAGCAGAGCTTCGGTGACAGGCCAAGAGACCCAGTACTTC
TRBV5-6	TRBJ2-7	.	.	CASSLWGDFISYEQYF	TGTGCCAGCAGCTTGTGGGGGGACTTCATCTCCTACGAGCAGTACTTC
TRBV27	TRBJ2-7	TRBD2	.	CASPPRTSGGERAYEQYF	TGTGCCAGTCCCCCCAGGACTAGCGGGGGGGAAAGAGCCTACGAGCAGTACTTC
TRBV30	TRBJ2-6	.	.	CAWSVTGRTGANVLTF	TGTGCCTGGAGTGTGACAGGGAGGACTGGGGCCAACGTCCTGACTTTC
TRBV7-9	TRBJ1-1	.	.	CASSLGQSIAEAFF	TGTGCCAGCAGCCTAGGACAGAGTATCGCTGAAGCTTTCTTT
TRBV4-1	TRBJ1-2	.	once	CASSQGPFSDGYTF	TGCGCCAGCAGCCAGGGGCCTTTTTCTGATGGCTACACCTTC
TRBV3-1/TRBV3-2	TRBJ1-2	.	.	CASSQDFPSRLEGYTF	TGTGCCAGCAGCCAAGATTTTCCATCGCGTCTGGAGGGCTACACCTTC
TRBV3-1/TRBV3-2	TRBJ2-7	TRBD1	.	CASSHGTGGSYEQYF	TGTGCCAGCAGCCATGGGACAGGGGGCTCCTACGAGCAGTACTTC
TRBV9	TRBJ1-5	TRBD1	once	CASSQGGLSNQPQHF	TGTGCCAGCAGCCAGGGGGGCTTGAGCAATCAGCCCCAGCATTTT
TRBV7-9	TRBJ2-4	TRBD1	.	CASSSSGTGRNIQYF	TGTGCCAGCAGCTCTTCGGGGACAGGGAGGAACATTCAGTACTTC
TRBV6-1	TRBJ2-7	.	.	CASSESGGSVFGYF	TGTGCCAGCAGTGAATCTGGGGGGTCTGTTTTCGGGTACTTC
TRBV11-2	TRBJ2-7	TRBD2	.	CASSLTVGGGVYEQYF	TGTGCCAGCAGCCTCACGGTCGGCGGGGGAGTCTACGAGCAGTACTTC
TRBV5-1	TRBJ1-1	TRBD1	.	CASSGTTGAEDTEAFF	TGCGCCAGCAGCGGTACGACAGGGGCCGAGGACACTGAAGCTTTCTTT
TRBV19	TRBJ2-1	.	.	CASTSRSTAYNEQFF	TGTGCCAGTACTTCTCGGTCGACAGCCTACAATGAGCAGTTCTTC
TRBV7-6	TRBJ1-3	.	many	CASSLVGGGNTIYF	TGTGCCAGCAGCTTAGTCGGCGGAGGAAACACCATATATTTT
TRBV19	TRBJ1-6	.	.	CASSMEEPVSSPLHF	TGTGCCAGTAGTATGGAGGAGCCGGTGAGTTCACCCCTCCACTTT
TRBV9	TRBJ1-2	.	.	CASSSREGDLYGYTF	TGTGCCAGCAGCTCGCGGGAGGGGGACCTTTATGGCTACACCTTC
TRBV6-6	TRBJ2-1	TRBD2	.	CASSRTSGGAGSEFF	TGTGCCAGCAGCCGGACTAGCGGGGGGGCCGGTTCGGAGTTCTTC
TRBV3-1/TRBV3-2	TRBJ1-2	.	.	CASSQDRASGGYTF	TGTGCCAGCAGCCAAGATCGGGCCTCGGGGGGCTACACCTTC
TRBV19	TRBJ1-2	TRBD1	.	CASHQGTGGYGYTF	TGTGCCAGCCACCAAGGGACAGGGGGATATGGCTACACCTTC
TRBV10-3	TRBJ2-7	.	.	CAISESSQHEQYF	TGTGCCATCAGTGAGTCCTCACAGCACGAGCAGTACTTC
TRBV19	TRBJ1-1	.	.	CASSFFNTEAFF	TGTGCCAGTAGTTTCTTCAACACTGAAGCTTTCTTT
TRBV14	TRBJ2-1	.	.	CASSQALGDEQFF	TGTGCCAGCAGCCAAGCTTTGGGCGATGAGCAGTTCTTC
TRBV5-1	TRBJ2-7	.	.	CASSSTSRGEQYF	TGCGCCAGCAGCTCCACCTCTAGGGGCGAGCAGTACTTC
TRBV5-4	TRBJ1-4	.	.	CASSQTSTNEKLFF	TGTGCCAGCAGCCAGACATCAACTAATGAAAAACTGTTTTTT
TRBV10-3	TRBJ1-1	TRBD1	.	CAISDLGDRVANTEAFF	TGTGCCATCAGTGACCTCGGGGACAGGGTTGCGAACACTGAAGCTTTCTTT
TRBV27	TRBJ2-7	.	few	CASSFGLAYEQYF	TGTGCCAGCAGTTTTGGGCTCGCTTACGAGCAGTACTTC
TRBV11-2	TRBJ1-1	TRBD1	.	CASSFPDRRNTEAFF	TGTGCCAGCAGCTTCCCGGACAGGAGGAACACTGAAGCTTTCTTT
TRBV7-9	TRBJ1-6	.	few	CASSLVQGHNSPLHF	TGTGCCAGCAGCTTAGTACAGGGACATAATTCACCCCTCCACTTT
TRBV29-1	TRBJ1-5	.	few	CSVEGAGEPQHF	TGCAGCGTTGAGGGGGCCGGTGAGCCCCAGCATTTT
TRBV5-1	TRBJ1-2	.	once	CASSPGNQGNYGYTF	TGCGCCAGCAGCCCAGGAAACCAGGGAAACTATGGCTACACCTTC
TRBV2	TRBJ1-2	.	.	CASSAGGTNYGYTF	TGTGCCAGCTCCGCGGGAGGTACCAACTATGGCTACACCTTC
TRBV14	TRBJ1-1	TRBD1	.	CASSPQGGTNTEAFF	TGTGCCAGCAGCCCCCAGGGGGGAACGAACACTGAAGCTTTCTTT
TRBV15	TRBJ1-4	TRBD1	.	CATSRPGQGAVSEKLFF	TGTGCCACCAGCAGGCCGGGACAGGGGGCGGTTTCCGAAAAACTGTTTTTT
TRBV6-5	TRBJ1-3	TRBD1	.	CASSPTGGLGTIYF	TGTGCCAGCAGCCCCACAGGGGGTCTTGGCACCATATATTTT
TRBV18	TRBJ2-1	.	.	CASSSRDMNNEQFF	TGTGCCAGCTCATCCCGGGACATGAACAATGAGCAGTTCTTC
TRBV18	TRBJ1-1	.	.	CASSGQPPGHFTEAFF	TGTGCCAGCTCAGGCCAGCCACCGGGACATTTTACTGAAGCTTTCTTT
TRBV5-1	TRBJ1-6	TRBD1	many	CASSLGPGGRAGSPLHF	TGCGCCAGCAGCTTGGGTCCAGGGGGAAGAGCCGGATCACCCCTCCACTTT